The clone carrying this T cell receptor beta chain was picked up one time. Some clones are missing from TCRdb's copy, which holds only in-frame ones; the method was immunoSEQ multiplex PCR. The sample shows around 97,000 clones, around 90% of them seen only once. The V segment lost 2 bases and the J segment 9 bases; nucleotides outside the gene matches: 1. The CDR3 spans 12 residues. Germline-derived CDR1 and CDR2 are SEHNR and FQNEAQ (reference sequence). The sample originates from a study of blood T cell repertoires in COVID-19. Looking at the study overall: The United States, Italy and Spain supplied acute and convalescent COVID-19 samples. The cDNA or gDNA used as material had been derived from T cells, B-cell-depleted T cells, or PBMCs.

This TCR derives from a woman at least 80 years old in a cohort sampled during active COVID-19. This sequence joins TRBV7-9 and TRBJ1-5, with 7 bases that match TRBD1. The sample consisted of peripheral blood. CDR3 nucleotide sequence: TGTGCCAGCAGCTTATCAGGGGGGCCCCAGCATTTT. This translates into CASSLSGGPQHF.